This entry lists 32 T cell receptor beta chains sequenced from one sample in a study of blood T cell repertoires in COVID-19. The table came from immunoSEQ multiplex PCR; TCRdb's copy has only in-frame clones and leaves some out. In the table there are 400,000 to 500,000 clones, roughly 90% of which are singletons. The sample comprised PBMCs or T cells enriched from blood (not recorded which). The source of these receptors is a woman aged 18-30 years who had been exposed to COVID-19.

The CDR3, as DNA: TGTGCCAGCAGGACAGGGGGTAGCTACAATGAGCAGTTCTTC. Residues: CASRTGGSYNEQFF. The rearrangement joins TRBV28 to TRBJ2-1; 9 nucleotides agree with TRBD1. V lost 6 bases, J lost 3 bases, and 3 bases stayed unmatched. The CDR3 is made up of 14 amino acids. Germline V gene data show CDR1 as MDHEN and CDR2 as SYDVKM.

The gene calls are TRBV11-3 and TRBJ2-5; 11 nucleotides agree with TRBD2. Per the germline V gene, CDR1 is SGHNT and CDR2 is YENEEA. J lost 3 bases, V lost 6 bases, and 6 bases had no gene match. The CDR3 loop spans 15 amino acids. The CDR3 region is CASSKRGLAEETQYF. The CDR3 DNA reads TGTGCCAGCAGTAAAAGGGGACTAGCGGAAGAGACCCAGTACTTC.

The chain combines TRBV7-2 with TRBJ2-1, with D possibly TRBD2 on 6 matching bases. The CDR3 contains 15 residues. V lost 5 bases and J lost 1, with 12 bases in between. Germline V gene lookup returns CDR1 SGHTA and CDR2 FQGNSA. The CDR3 loop is CASSQLGGSYNEQFF. In DNA form, the CDR3 reads TGTGCCAGCAGCCAACTCGGGGGTTCCTACAATGAGCAGTTCTTC.

J is TRBJ1-2 and V is TRBV19; D might be TRBD1 (6 bases). The CDR3 runs to 15 residues. V lost 6 bases, J lost 0 bases, and 14 bases lay in between. The germline CDR1 and CDR2 sequences are LNHDA and SQIVND (reference sequence). The CDR3 loop is CASRETGLTNYGYTF. DNA of the CDR3: TGTGCCAGTAGAGAGACAGGCCTGACTAACTATGGCTACACCTTC.

This chain connects TRBV7-9 to TRBJ1-1; no definite D call. The CDR3 has 12 amino acids. Deletions cut 5 bases from V and 8 bases from J, with 12 bases between. Germline CDR1 and CDR2: SEHNR and FQNEAQ (reference sequence). The CDR3 here is CASSQQSWEAFF. The CDR3 DNA sequence: TGTGCCAGCAGCCAACAAAGTTGGGAAGCTTTCTTT.

V usage is TRBV19 and J usage is TRBJ1-2; D possibly corresponds to TRBD1 (5 bases). Germline assignment: CDR1 LNHDA and CDR2 SQIVND (reference sequence). V lost 4 bases, J lost 4 bases, and 7 bases lay in between. This CDR3 has 12 amino acids. This CDR3 is CASSTDTYGYTF. DNA for the CDR3: TGTGCCAGTAGTACGGACACCTATGGCTACACCTTC.

The V call is TRBV19, the J call TRBJ2-1, with TRBD2 identical over 13 bases. The ends lost 4 bases at V and 8 bases at J; junction bases unmatched: 8. Looked up from germline, CDR1 is LNHDA and CDR2 is SQIVND (reference sequence). CDR3 length equals 16 residues. This chain's CDR3 is CASSRATSGGSDEQFF. CDR3 coding DNA: TGTGCCAGTAGTAGGGCGACTAGCGGGGGGTCAGATGAGCAGTTCTTC.

The V call is TRBV9, the J call TRBJ2-3, with 7 bases matching TRBD2. Trimming at V came to 1 base and at J to 0 bases, leaving 5 bases not matched to a gene. The CDR3 is 16 residues long. Germline loops: CDR1 SGDLS, CDR2 YYNGEE. CDR3 sequence reads: CASSVPLRESTDTQYF. The CDR3 nucleotides are TGTGCCAGCAGCGTACCTCTGCGGGAGAGCACAGATACGCAGTATTTT.

J is TRBJ2-6 and V is TRBV7-3, with D tentatively TRBD2 (6 bases). CDR1 is SGHTA, CDR2 FQGTGA, per germline. The CDR3 is 17 residues long. V lost 5 bases and J 0 bases, leaving 14 bases between the germline ends. Here the CDR3 DNA reads TGTGCCAGCAGCCCGGGACTCCCGAGCTCTGGGGCCAACGTCCTGACTTTC. Its translation is CASSPGLPSSGANVLTF. The whole variable domain, filled in from reference TRBV7-3 and TRBJ2-6, reads GAGVSQTPSNKVTEKGKYVELRCDPISGHTALYWYRQSLGQGPEFLIYFQGTGAADDSGLPNDRFFAVRPEGSVSTLKIQRTERGDSAVYLCASSPGLPSSGANVLTFGAGSRLTVL.

The table lists this clone with a count of one. CDR3 in amino acids: CASSLGIGGQTAYEQYF. The CDR3 bases are TGTGCCAGCAGCTTAGGGATTGGCGGACAAACAGCCTACGAGCAGTACTTC. The gene calls are TRBV7-9 and TRBJ2-7, with a tentative D call TRBD1 (5 bases). Germline lookup yields CDR1 SEHNR and CDR2 FQNEAQ (reference sequence). CDR3 length: 17 amino acids. V lost 1 base and J lost 2, with 18 bases in between.

The genes are TRBV5-1 and TRBJ2-7, with D maybe TRBD1 (5 bases). Germline V gene sequence: CDR1 SGHRS, CDR2 YFSETQ. Trimming removed 0 bases from V and 6 bases from J, with 13 bases in between. This CDR3 spans 14 amino acids. The chain's CDR3 is CASSLGQGLFEQYF. The CDR3 region has the DNA TGCGCCAGCAGCTTGGGGCAGGGCCTCTTCGAGCAGTACTTC.

V and J are TRBV4-3 and TRBJ2-7; 8 nucleotides align to TRBD1. Germline values: CDR1 LGHNA, CDR2 YSLEER. CDR3 size: 14 residues. J was trimmed by 2 bases and V by 6 bases; bases with no gene match: 6. CDR3 coding DNA: TGCGCCAGCAGTCCCGGACAGGGCGCCTACGAGCAGTACTTC. Protein sequence: CASSPGQGAYEQYF.

CDR3 residues: CASSLLGRVATNEKLFF. In DNA form, the CDR3 reads TGTGCCAGCAGCCTTTTAGGCAGGGTTGCAACTAATGAAAAACTGTTTTTT. V gene TRBV7-6 combines with J gene TRBJ1-4, with D possibly TRBD1 on 5 matching bases. The CDR3 is made up of 17 amino acids. V was cut by 5 bases and J by 0 bases, with 16 bases left in between. The germline V gene has CDR1 SGHVS and CDR2 FNYEAQ.

The chain is built from TRBV19 and TRBJ2-5; a possible D gene is TRBD2 (6 bases). From germline, CDR1 is LNHDA and CDR2 SQIVND (reference sequence). V was trimmed by 6 bases and J by 0 bases, leaving 11 bases between them. This CDR3 comprises 14 residues. DNA of the CDR3: TGTGCCAGTAGCACCGGGAGTTACCAAGAGACCCAGTACTTC. This translates into CASSTGSYQETQYF. The variable domain in full, with the rest retrieved from reference TRBV19 and TRBJ2-5, is DGGITQSPKYLFRKEGQNVTLSCEQNLNHDAMYWYRQDPGQGLRLIYYSQIVNDFQKGDIAEGYSVSREKKESFPLTVTSAQKNPTAFYLCASSTGSYQETQYFGPGTRLLVL.

The rearrangement joins TRBV9 to TRBJ1-2; 12 bases fit TRBD1. Unmatched junction bases numbered 4, after V lost 0 bases and J lost 4 bases. The CDR3 runs 16 residues. CDR1 and CDR2 from the germline V gene are SGDLS and YYNGEE. CDR3 DNA sequence: TGTGCCAGCAGCGTAGTAGGGACAGGGGGCAGCTATGGCTACACCTTC. Its translation is CASSVVGTGGSYGYTF.

The V and J genes are TRBV24-1 and TRBJ1-5; tentatively, D is TRBD1 (5 bases). V lost 11 bases and J 0 bases, leaving 19 bases between the germline ends. Germline CDR1 reads KGHDR; CDR2 reads SFDVKD. The length of the CDR3 is 16 residues. As DNA, the CDR3 is TGTGCCATCCGGAGAACAGGAATTTATAGCAATCAGCCCCAGCATTTT. It codes for CAIRRTGIYSNQPQHF.

The chain links TRBV5-1 to TRBJ1-6, with 11 bases that match TRBD1. V was pared by 0 bases and J by 8 bases, with 1 base of the junction left unmatched. The germline V gene has CDR1 SGHRS and CDR2 YFSETQ. This CDR3 region has 15 residues. CDR3: CASSLGDRGYSPLHF. The CDR3 DNA reads TGCGCCAGCAGCTTGGGGGACAGGGGGTATTCACCCCTCCACTTT.

The chain recombines TRBV27 with TRBJ1-6; 8 bases are a match to TRBD1. Trimming at V came to 0 bases and at J to 10 bases, leaving 5 bases not matched to a gene. CDR3 length: 15 amino acids. The germline V gene has CDR1 MNHEY and CDR2 SMNVEV (reference sequence). The CDR3 coding sequence is TGTGCCAGCAGTTTATCGACAGGGGTCGACTCACCCCTCCACTTT. Amino acids: CASSLSTGVDSPLHF.

The chain couples TRBV5-1 to TRBJ2-7, with D possibly being TRBD2 (6 bases). Trimming cost V 4 bases and J 2 bases, with 13 bases left between them. The CDR3 consists of 14 residues. Germline V lookup: CDR1 SGHRS, CDR2 YFSETQ. The CDR3 bases are TGCGCCAGCAGCAGAGGGACTGAAACCTACGAGCAGTACTTC. It encodes CASSRGTETYEQYF. Full variable domain (remainder filled in from reference TRBV5-1 and TRBJ2-7): KAGVTQTPRYLIKTRGQQVTLSCSPISGHRSVSWYQQTPGQGLQFLFEYFSETQRNKGNFPGRFSGRQFSNSRSEMNVSTLELGDSALYLCASSRGTETYEQYFGPGTRLTVT.

V is TRBV28 and J is TRBJ2-1, with D possibly being TRBD1 (5 bases). The V end was cut by 10 bases, the J end by 7 bases, with 17 bases between. CDR3 length: 13 amino acids. Per the germline V gene, CDR1 is MDHEN and CDR2 is SYDVKM. The CDR3 DNA is TGTGCCATGGGGCCAGGGAAGAATAATGAGCAGTTCTTC. Translation gives CAMGPGKNNEQFF.

The rearrangement links TRBV4-1 to TRBJ1-4; TRBD1 agrees at 9 bases. The germline V gene has CDR1 MGHRA and CDR2 YSYEKL. The CDR3 loop spans 19 amino acids. Trimming took 1 base from V and 12 from J; bases not matched to a gene: 21. CDR3 protein: CASSQGPRTDRGFHVELFF. CDR3 in DNA: TGCGCCAGCAGCCAAGGCCCGCGGACTGACAGGGGGTTTCATGTGGAACTGTTTTTT.

The chain couples TRBV6-2 or TRBV6-3 to TRBJ1-2; D gene unclear. The CDR3 runs to 14 residues. V was clipped by 2 bases and J by 1 base, with 8 bases between them. CDR1 is MNHEY and CDR2 is SVGEGT in the germline V gene. The CDR3 bases are TGTGCCAGCAGTTACGCGAACGATAACTATGGCTACACCTTC. This sequence encodes CASSYANDNYGYTF.

The chain uses TRBV3-1 (or the pseudogene TRBV3-2) and TRBJ1-2; a possible D gene is TRBD1 (5 bases). The V and J ends lost 2 bases and 2 bases respectively, with 6 bases between them. The CDR3 loop spans 13 amino acids. Germline V gene sequence: CDR1 LGHDT, CDR2 YNNKEL (reference sequence). The CDR3: CASSQSGNYGYTF. The CDR3 coding sequence is TGTGCCAGCAGCCAATCAGGGAACTATGGCTACACCTTC.

This chain joins TRBV5-1 and TRBJ2-6; D might be TRBD2 (5 bases). Trimming took 6 bases from V and 0 from J, leaving 10 bases between them. In germline, CDR1 is SGHRS, CDR2 YFSETQ. The CDR3 runs 15 residues. For the CDR3, the DNA is TGCGCCAGCACGAGTGGAGGCTCTGGGGCCAACGTCCTGACTTTC. Its protein is CASTSGGSGANVLTF.

The rearrangement joins TRBV4-1 to TRBJ1-5, with TRBD1 identical over 10 bases. This CDR3 has 16 amino acids. Germline CDR1 is MGHRA and CDR2 is YSYEKL. V gave up 1 base and J gave up 9 bases; unmatched junction bases: 9. The DNA of the CDR3 is TGCGCCAGCAGCCAAGGATCTGGGACAGGGGTAATGCCCCAGCATTTT. This sequence encodes CASSQGSGTGVMPQHF.

The chain uses TRBV25-1 and TRBJ2-7; possibly TRBD1 for D (6 bases). The CDR3 has 14 amino acids. The V and J ends lost 3 bases and 4 bases respectively, with 13 bases between them. Germline V lookup: CDR1 MGHDK, CDR2 SYGVNS. The CDR3 spells CASSDRGNPYEQYF. In DNA form, the CDR3 reads TGTGCCAGCAGTGATAGGGGGAACCCTTACGAGCAGTACTTC.

The rearrangement links TRBV28 to TRBJ2-3, with a possible D match to TRBD2 (7 bases). V dropped 7 bases and J dropped 2 bases, with 13 bases sitting between them. The CDR3 is made up of 14 amino acids. CDR1 is MDHEN, CDR2 SYDVKM, per germline. This CDR3 reads CASMSGGATDTQYF. The CDR3 DNA reads TGTGCCAGCATGTCGGGGGGCGCCACAGATACGCAGTATTTT.

The sample holds a few counts of this clone. The CDR3 nucleotides read TGTGCCAGCAGCCCTCGAACATCCGGGGAGCTGTTTTTT. It translates to CASSPRTSGELFF. V and J are TRBV27 and TRBJ2-2, with D hard to call. The V gene's germline CDR1 is MNHEY and CDR2 SMNVEV (reference sequence). The CDR3 is made up of 13 amino acids. V lost 6 bases and J lost 6, with 11 bases in between.

This clone was picked up a small number of times. The V call is TRBV29-1, the J call TRBJ2-7; 10 bases agree with TRBD2. V dropped 2 bases and J dropped 4; count of bases not matched to a gene: 23. Germline V gene data show CDR1 as SQVTM and CDR2 as ANQGSEA. The CDR3 contains 20 residues. This CDR3 is CSVELGRGGTSGNPKYEQYF. DNA for the CDR3: TGCAGCGTTGAATTGGGTAGAGGGGGTACTAGCGGGAACCCAAAGTACGAGCAGTACTTC.

Regarding this clone: The sample has other DNA sequences that encode this CDR3 too. This chain joins TRBV7-6 and TRBJ1-5; the D is unclear. Germline V CDR1 and CDR2: SGHVS, FNYEAQ. V shed 1 base and J shed 4 bases, with 5 bases lying between them. CDR3 length equals 13 residues. The CDR3 DNA reads TGTGCCAGCAGCTTAGGGCCGAATCAGCCCCAGCATTTT. Protein sequence: CASSLGPNQPQHF. Looking up the rest from reference TRBV7-6 and TRBJ1-5 gives the full variable domain: GAGVSQSPRYKVTKRGQDVALRCDPISGHVSLYWYRQALGQGPEFLTYFNYEAQQDKSGLPNDRFSAERPEGSISTLTIQRTEQRDSAMYRCASSLGPNQPQHFGDGTRLSIL.

The rearrangement uses TRBV30 and TRBJ1-2; TRBD1 is a possible D gene (6 bases). Germline loops: CDR1 GTSNPN, CDR2 SVGIG (reference sequence). The CDR3 has 14 amino acids. V gave up 2 bases and J gave up 2 bases, with 12 bases separating them. The CDR3, as DNA: TGTGCCTGGAGTCAGGACAGTCTGAACTATGGCTACACCTTC. Encoded protein: CAWSQDSLNYGYTF.

The V gene is TRBV15, the J gene TRBJ1-3, with TRBD1 matching over 7 bases. The CDR3 totals 16 residues. Germline CDR1 LNHNV, CDR2 YYDKDF (reference sequence). J gave up 0 bases and V 5 bases, and 7 bases lay outside the gene matches. The CDR3 region is CATSGGQYYSGNTIYF. As DNA, the CDR3 is TGTGCCACCAGCGGGGGACAGTACTACTCTGGAAACACCATATATTTT.